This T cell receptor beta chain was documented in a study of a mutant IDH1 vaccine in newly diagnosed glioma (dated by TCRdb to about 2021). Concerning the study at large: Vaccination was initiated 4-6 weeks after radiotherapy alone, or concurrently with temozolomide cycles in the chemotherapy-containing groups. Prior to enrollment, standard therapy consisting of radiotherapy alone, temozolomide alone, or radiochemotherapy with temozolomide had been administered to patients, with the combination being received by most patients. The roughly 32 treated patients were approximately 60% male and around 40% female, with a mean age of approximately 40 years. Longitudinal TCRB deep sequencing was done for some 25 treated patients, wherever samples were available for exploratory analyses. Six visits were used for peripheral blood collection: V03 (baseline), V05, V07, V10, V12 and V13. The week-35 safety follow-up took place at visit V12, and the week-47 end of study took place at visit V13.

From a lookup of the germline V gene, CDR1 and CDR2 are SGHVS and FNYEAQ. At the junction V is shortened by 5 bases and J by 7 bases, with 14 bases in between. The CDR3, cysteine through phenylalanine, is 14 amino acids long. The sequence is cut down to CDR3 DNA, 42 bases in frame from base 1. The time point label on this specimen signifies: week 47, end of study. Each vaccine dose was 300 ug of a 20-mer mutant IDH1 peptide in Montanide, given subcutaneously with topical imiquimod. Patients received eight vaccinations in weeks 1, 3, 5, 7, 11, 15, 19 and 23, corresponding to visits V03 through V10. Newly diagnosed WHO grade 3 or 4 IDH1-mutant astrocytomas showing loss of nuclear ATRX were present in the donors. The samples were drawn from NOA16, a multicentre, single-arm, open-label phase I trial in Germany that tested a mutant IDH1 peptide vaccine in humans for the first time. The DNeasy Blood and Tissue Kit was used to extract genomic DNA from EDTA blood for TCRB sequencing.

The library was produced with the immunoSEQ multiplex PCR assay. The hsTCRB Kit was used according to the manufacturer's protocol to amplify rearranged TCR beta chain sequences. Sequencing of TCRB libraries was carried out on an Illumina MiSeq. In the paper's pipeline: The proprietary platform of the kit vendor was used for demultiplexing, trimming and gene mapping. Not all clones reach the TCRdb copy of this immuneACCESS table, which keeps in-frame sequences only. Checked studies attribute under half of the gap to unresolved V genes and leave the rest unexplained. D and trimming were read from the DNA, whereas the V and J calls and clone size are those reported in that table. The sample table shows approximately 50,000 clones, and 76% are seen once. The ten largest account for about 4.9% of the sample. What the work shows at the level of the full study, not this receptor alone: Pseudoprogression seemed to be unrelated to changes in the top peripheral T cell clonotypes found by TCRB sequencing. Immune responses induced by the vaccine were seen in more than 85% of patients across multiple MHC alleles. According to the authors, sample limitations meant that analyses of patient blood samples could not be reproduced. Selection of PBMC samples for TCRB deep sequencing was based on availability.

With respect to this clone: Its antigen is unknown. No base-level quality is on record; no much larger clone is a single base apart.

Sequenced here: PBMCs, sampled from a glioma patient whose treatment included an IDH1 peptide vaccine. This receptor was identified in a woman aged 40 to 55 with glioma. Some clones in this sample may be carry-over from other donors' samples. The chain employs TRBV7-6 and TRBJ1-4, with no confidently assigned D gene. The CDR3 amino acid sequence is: CASSTRGVSEKLFF. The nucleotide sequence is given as TGTGCCAGCAGCACCCGAGGCGTTAGTGAAAAACTGTTTTTT. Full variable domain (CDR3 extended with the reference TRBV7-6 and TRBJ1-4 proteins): GAGVSQSPRYKVTKRGQDVALRCDPISGHVSLYWYRQALGQGPEFLTYFNYEAQQDKSGLPNDRFSAERPEGSISTLTIQRTEQRDSAMYRCASSTRGVSEKLFFGSGTQLSVL.